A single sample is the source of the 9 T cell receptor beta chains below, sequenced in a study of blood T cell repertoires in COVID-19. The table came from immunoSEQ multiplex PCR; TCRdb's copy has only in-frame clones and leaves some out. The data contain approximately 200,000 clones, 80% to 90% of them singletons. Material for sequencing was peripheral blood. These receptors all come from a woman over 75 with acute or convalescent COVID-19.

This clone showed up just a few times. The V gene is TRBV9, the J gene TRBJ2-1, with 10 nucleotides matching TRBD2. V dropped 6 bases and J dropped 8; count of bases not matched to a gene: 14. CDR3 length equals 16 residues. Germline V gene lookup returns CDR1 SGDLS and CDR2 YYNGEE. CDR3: CASITPAGGRLHEQFF. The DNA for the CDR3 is TGTGCCAGCATCACCCCAGCGGGGGGGCGTTTGCATGAGCAGTTCTTC. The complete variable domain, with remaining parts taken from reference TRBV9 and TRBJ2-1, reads DSGVTQTPKHLITATGQRVTLRCSPRSGDLSVYWYQQSLDQGLQFLIQYYNGEERAKGNILERFSAQQFPDLHSELNLSSLELGDSALYFCASITPAGGRLHEQFFGPGTRLTVL.

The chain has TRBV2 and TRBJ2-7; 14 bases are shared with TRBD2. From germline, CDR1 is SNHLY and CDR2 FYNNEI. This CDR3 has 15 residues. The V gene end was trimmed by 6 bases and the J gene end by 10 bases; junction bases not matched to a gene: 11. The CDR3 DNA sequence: TGTGCCAGCAGGGGTTTGACTAGCGGGAGGGACATCCAGTACTTC. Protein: CASRGLTSGRDIQYF.

The CDR3 loop reads CSAPGWGSTDTQYF. CDR3 coding DNA: TGCAGCGCTCCAGGGTGGGGAAGCACAGATACGCAGTATTTT. The rearrangement uses TRBV29-1 and TRBJ2-3; maybe TRBD1 (5 bases). V dropped 7 bases and J dropped 0 bases, with 14 bases sitting between them. This CDR3 has 14 residues. Germline CDR1 reads SQVTM; CDR2 reads ANQGSEA.

CDR3 sequence (DNA): TGTGCCAGTAGTAAGGGGACAGGGGGCCCTAGCAATCAGCCCCAGCATTTT. This codes for CASSKGTGGPSNQPQHF. The chain recombines TRBV19 with TRBJ1-5; 12 nucleotides match TRBD1. Germline values: CDR1 LNHDA, CDR2 SQIVND (reference sequence). CDR3 length: 17 residues. V shed 4 bases, J shed 0 bases, and the junction held 4 bases outside the gene matches.

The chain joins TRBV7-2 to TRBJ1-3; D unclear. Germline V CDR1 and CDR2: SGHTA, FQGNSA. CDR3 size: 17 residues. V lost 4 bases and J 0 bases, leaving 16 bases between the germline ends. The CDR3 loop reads CASSSQPHSSSGNTIYF. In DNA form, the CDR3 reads TGTGCCAGCAGCTCACAACCCCACAGCAGCTCTGGAAACACCATATATTTT.

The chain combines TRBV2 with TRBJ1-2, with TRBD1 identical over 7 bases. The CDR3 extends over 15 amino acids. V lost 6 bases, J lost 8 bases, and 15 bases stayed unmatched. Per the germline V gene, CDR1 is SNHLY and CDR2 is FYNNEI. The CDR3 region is CASRGMGQFLGGYTF. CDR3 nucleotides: TGTGCCAGCAGAGGGATGGGACAGTTTTTAGGCGGCTACACCTTC.

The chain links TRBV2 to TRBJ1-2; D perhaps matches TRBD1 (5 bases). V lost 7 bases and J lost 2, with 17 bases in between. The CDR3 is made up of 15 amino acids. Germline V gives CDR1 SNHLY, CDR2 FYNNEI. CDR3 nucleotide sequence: TGTGCCAGCACTAGGAATCTAGACAGCAACTATGGCTACACCTTC. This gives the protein CASTRNLDSNYGYTF.

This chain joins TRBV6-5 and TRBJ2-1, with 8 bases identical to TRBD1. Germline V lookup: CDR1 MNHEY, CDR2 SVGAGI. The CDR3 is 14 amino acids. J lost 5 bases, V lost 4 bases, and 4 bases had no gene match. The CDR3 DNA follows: TGTGCCAGCAGTTCTAGGACAGGGAACAATGAGCAGTTCTTC. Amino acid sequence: CASSSRTGNNEQFF.

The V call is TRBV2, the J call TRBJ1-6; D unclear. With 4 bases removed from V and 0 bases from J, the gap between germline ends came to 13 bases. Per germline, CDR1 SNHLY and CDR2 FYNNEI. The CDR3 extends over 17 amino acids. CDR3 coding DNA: TGTGCCAGCAGTGTAATGGGCACTTCCTCCTATAATTCACCCCTCCACTTT. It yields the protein CASSVMGTSSYNSPLHF.